This TCR beta chain came from a study of T cells in localized non-small cell lung cancer (dated by TCRdb to 2020 to 2022). Context from the whole study: T cell repertoires of fewer than 250 early-stage NSCLC patients were analyzed, with tumors being compared against uninvolved tumor-adjacent lungs. The cohort comprised approximately 240 treatment-naïve NSCLC patients with resected, localized lung tumors. A mean age of about 66 years was recorded for the NSCLC patients, of whom under 150 were male and 107 were female.

At diagnosis, tumor, uninvolved tumor-adjacent lung and peripheral blood were collected and then preserved as a mix of FFPE and fresh-frozen material. For TCR repertoire profiling, blood samples were analyzed as peripheral blood mononuclear cells. Overall study outcomes, separate from this receptor: Since the design was exploratory, TCR variables were selected using unadjusted p-values with no false-discovery rate correction. Longer overall survival was associated with higher T cell density in blood, whereas shorter survival was associated with higher clonality in adjacent lung. Uninvolved tumor-adjacent lung showed the highest T cell clonality, higher than tumor, which suggests more focused antigenic responses in the adjacent lung. Because multi-region tumor sequencing was not done, intratumor heterogeneity could not be ruled out. A median of approximately 55 of the top 100 tumor clones were detected in paired uninvolved adjacent lung, and approximately 28 of these tumor clones were also found among the top 100 clones of the paired uninvolved adjacent lung.

TCR beta CDR3 regions were sequenced from DNA using the immunoSEQ Assay. From the authors' description of their analysis: To compute T cell density, TCR beta template counts were normalized to usable DNA, which was estimated by amplifying housekeeping genes. Richness was estimated using the preseqR package, with extrapolation to 400,000 templates for PBMC samples and to 120,000 templates for tissue samples. Clonality was calculated as one minus Pielou's evenness. Tissue-enriched TCRs were identified by differential abundance testing using productive amino-acid clonotypes, minimum total count 5 and alpha 0.1. The Jaccard Index and the Morisita Overlap Index were used to measure repertoire overlap between compartments. GLIPH grouped TCR beta CDR3s together with public tetramer-defined viral CDR3s, and a viral motif had to include at least three viral sequences and also show V-gene enrichment. Imported from immuneACCESS, the table was reduced by TCRdb to in-frame sequences with V and J called. These copies leave out some clones; in studies compared against another copy, an unresolved V gene accounts for under half, and the cause of the remainder is not known. V and J calls and clone size are as listed in that table; D and trimming were resolved from the DNA. For this sample there are 100,000 to 150,000 clones; around 90% appear just once. The biggest ten clones account for over 1.5% of the sample.

Comment on this clone: No antigen is known for it. No much larger clone is present one base from it, and per-base qualities are unavailable.

This receptor was obtained from a female donor aged 60 or older with stage I lung adenocarcinoma. Sequences were derived from peripheral blood, sampled before any cancer treatment.

The CDR3 in this case is CASSPGSAQETQYF. DNA sequence: TGTGCCAGCAGCCCGGGAAGCGCTCAAGAGACCCAGTACTTC. The rearrangement combines TRBV5-5 with TRBJ2-5; the D gene is perhaps TRBD2, on 5 matching bases. Reading the germline V gene (reference sequence) gives CDR1 SGHKS and CDR2 YYEKEE. The cysteine opens and the phenylalanine closes a CDR3 of 14 amino acids. Just CDR3 DNA is preserved here, 42 bases in frame from base 1. V loses 4 bases, J loses 2 bases, and the germline ends lie 12 bases apart. The reference TRBV5-5 and TRBJ2-5 proteins fill in what lies around the CDR3, so the full variable domain reads DAGVTQSPTHLIKTRGQQVTLRCSPISGHKSVSWYQQVLGQGPQFIFQYYEKEERGRGNFPDRFSARQFPNYSSELNVNALLLGDSALYLCASSPGSAQETQYFGPGTRLLVL.